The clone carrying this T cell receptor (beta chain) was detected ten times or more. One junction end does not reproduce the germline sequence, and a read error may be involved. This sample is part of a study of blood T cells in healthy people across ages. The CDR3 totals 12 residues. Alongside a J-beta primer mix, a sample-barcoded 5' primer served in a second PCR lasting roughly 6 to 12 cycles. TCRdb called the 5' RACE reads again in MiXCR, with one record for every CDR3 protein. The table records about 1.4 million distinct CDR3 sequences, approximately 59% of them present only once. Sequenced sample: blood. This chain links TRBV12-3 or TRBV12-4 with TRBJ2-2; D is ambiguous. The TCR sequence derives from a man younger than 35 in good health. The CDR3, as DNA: TGTGCCAGCAGCTTAGGTGGCGGGGAGCTGTTTTTT. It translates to CASSLGGGELFF.